Each of the 22 T cell receptor beta chains below was sequenced from the same sample in a study of CXCR3-negative and CXCR3-positive naive CD8 T cells. It was by 5' RACE with UMI labels that the TRB cDNA libraries were prepared. TCRdb re-called the 5' RACE reads, yielding one record per CDR3 amino acid sequence without DNA. This sample's table reports about 80,000 distinct CDR3 sequences. The sequenced material came from naive CXCR3- CD8+ T cells from blood. Subset given: CD45RO-CCR7+CD27+CD95- naive CD8+ T cells lacking CXCR3 (TNR3-). Receptors originate from a human donor in good health. Some clones in this sample may be carry-over from other donors' samples.

V usage is TRBV4-2 and J usage is TRBJ1-4. CDR3 length: 13 amino acids. In germline, CDR1 is LGHNA, CDR2 YNFKEQ. The CDR3 sequence: CASSQVGNEKLFF.

The chain uses TRBV20-1 and TRBJ1-2. The CDR3 contains 15 residues. CDR1 and CDR2 from the germline V gene are DFQATT and SNEGSKA (reference sequence). The CDR3 here is CSAREDLAPNYGYTF.

The genes are TRBV14 and TRBJ2-5; TCRdb returns TRBD1, unconfirmable since there is no DNA. The CDR3 loop spans 12 amino acids. Germline V CDR1 and CDR2: SGHDN, FVKESK. This chain's CDR3 is CASSQGGETQYF.

The chain is built from TRBV28 and TRBJ2-7. CDR1 is MDHEN, CDR2 SYDVKM, per germline. The CDR3 is 14 residues long. The CDR3 protein is CASSFRLSSYEQYF.

The chain joins TRBV7-9 to TRBJ2-1; TCRdb proposes TRBD1, but this gene call is untestable without DNA. The CDR3 sequence is 15 residues long. From germline, CDR1 is SEHNR and CDR2 FQNEAQ (reference sequence). The CDR3: CASRRQDNSYNEQFF.

The chain couples TRBV20-1 to TRBJ1-1. The germline CDR1 and CDR2 sequences are DFQATT and SNEGSKA (reference sequence). The length of the CDR3 is 17 residues. The CDR3 reads CSARDELSGGKVGEAFF.

CDR3 protein: CASSLLVDQPQHF. This rearrangement joins TRBV7-2 to TRBJ1-5. There are 13 residues in the CDR3. Per germline, CDR1 SGHTA and CDR2 FQGNSA.

The chain is built from TRBV29-1 and TRBJ2-1. The CDR3 covers 13 residues. Germline CDR1 is SQVTM and CDR2 is ANQGSEA. The chain's CDR3 is CSVEGAGVDEQFF.

This chain links TRBV7-9 with TRBJ1-1; the D call of TRBD1 rests on TCRdb alone, since no DNA is present to check it. Germline V gene lookup returns CDR1 SEHNR and CDR2 FQNEAQ (reference sequence). The CDR3 totals 12 residues. The CDR3 is CASTPGHTEAFF.

The V call is TRBV6-5, the J call TRBJ1-6; the TCRdb call, TRBD1, lacks DNA for checking. Per germline, CDR1 MNHEY and CDR2 SVGAGI. The CDR3 length is 16 residues. CDR3 sequence reads: CASTPFQGALFSPLHF.

The chain couples TRBV7-9 to TRBJ2-1; checking the TCRdb D call of TRBD1 is not possible without DNA. Germline assignment: CDR1 SEHNR and CDR2 FQNEAQ (reference sequence). The CDR3 has 13 amino acids. The CDR3 here is CASSGTESNEQFF.

The V call is TRBV20-1, the J call TRBJ1-5. Germline V gene lookup returns CDR1 DFQATT and CDR2 SNEGSKA (reference sequence). The CDR3 has 12 amino acids. CDR3 protein: CSARLLGQPQHF.

The rearrangement links TRBV2 to TRBJ1-2; lacking DNA, the TRBD1 call made by TCRdb goes unchecked. The germline V gene encodes CDR1 SNHLY and CDR2 FYNNEI. The CDR3 runs to 14 residues. The CDR3 sequence is CASRMTGGEGSYTF.

The CDR3: CASSLGLAVRVQFF. The chain recombines TRBV11-1 with TRBJ2-1; TCRdb selects TRBD2, and the lack of DNA leaves this call unchecked. Germline V lookup: CDR1 SGHAT, CDR2 FQDESV (reference sequence). The CDR3 totals 14 residues.

The V gene is TRBV15, the J gene TRBJ2-3. The CDR3 is 12 residues long. Germline loops: CDR1 LNHNV, CDR2 YYDKDF (reference sequence). The CDR3 is CATKSGTDTQYF.

V usage is TRBV28 and J usage is TRBJ2-5; TCRdb's assignment of TRBD1 cannot be checked, as there is no DNA. Germline CDR1 MDHEN, CDR2 SYDVKM. The CDR3 extends over 15 amino acids. CDR3 residues: CASSPGDRVRETQYF.

The rearrangement joins TRBV7-9 to TRBJ2-2. Per germline, CDR1 SEHNR and CDR2 FQNEAQ (reference sequence). CDR3 length: 12 amino acids. CDR3 sequence reads: CASSFTAGELFF. Supplemented by reference TRBV7-9 and TRBJ2-2, the full variable domain reads DTGVSQNPRHKITKRGQNVTFRCDPISEHNRLYWYRQTLGQGPEFLTYFQNEAQLEKSRLLSDRFSAERPKGSFSTLEIQRTEQGDSAMYLCASSFTAGELFFGEGSRLTVL.

The V and J genes are TRBV14 and TRBJ2-7. The CDR3 has 12 residues. Germline assignment: CDR1 SGHDN and CDR2 FVKESK. The CDR3 region is CASSWQTYEQYF.

The chain joins TRBV27 to TRBJ1-1. Germline V gene sequence: CDR1 MNHEY, CDR2 SMNVEV (reference sequence). This CDR3 has 13 residues. The chain's CDR3 is CASSLQHNTEAFF.

The chain has TRBV6-1 and TRBJ2-1; TCRdb indicates TRBD1, and absent DNA this call remains unverified. The CDR3 is made up of 19 amino acids. CDR1 and CDR2 (germline): MNHNS, SASEGT. CDR3 loop: CASSEAQGVRGLFYNEQFF.

The J gene is TRBJ2-7, the V gene TRBV20-1. CDR1 and CDR2 from the germline V gene are DFQATT and SNEGSKA (reference sequence). CDR3 length: 14 residues. The CDR3 protein is CSASEIGYPYEQYF.

This rearrangement joins TRBV29-1 to TRBJ2-2. The CDR3 totals 12 residues. Germline V gives CDR1 SQVTM, CDR2 ANQGSEA. CDR3 loop: CSVVSDTGELFF.